The 6 T cell receptor beta chains listed next were all sequenced from one sample in a study of blood T cell repertoires in COVID-19. TCRdb keeps only in-frame clones here, not all; method: immunoSEQ multiplex PCR. The sample carries some 120,000 clones, about four fifths recorded once. Sequences were obtained from peripheral blood. These receptor sequences come from a young man with COVID-19, enrolled during active disease.

V and J are TRBV12-3 or TRBV12-4 and TRBJ2-5; D remains ambiguous. The V gene lost 3 bases and the J gene lost 5 bases, with 4 bases spanning the gap. The CDR3 is 11 amino acids. CDR3 DNA sequence: TGTGCCAGCAGTTTCGGGGAGACCCAGTACTTC. It specifies CASSFGETQYF.

This chain links TRBV6-6 with TRBJ2-7, with TRBD1 matching over 10 bases. The CDR3 length is 14 residues. V shed 6 bases and J 2 bases; nucleotides not matched to a gene: 4. Germline V gene sequence: CDR1 MNHNY, CDR2 SVGAGI (reference sequence). This chain's CDR3 is CASSGTGDPYEQYF. In nucleotides, the CDR3 is TGTGCCAGCAGCGGGACAGGGGATCCCTACGAGCAGTACTTC.

The chain recombines TRBV30 with TRBJ2-7; D is undetermined. V was cut by 3 bases and J by 0 bases, with 15 bases left in between. The CDR3 runs to 15 residues. Germline lookup yields CDR1 GTSNPN and CDR2 SVGIG (reference sequence). CDR3 bases: TGTGCCTGGAGCCAAACGTTGGGCTCCTCCTACGAGCAGTACTTC. This gives the protein CAWSQTLGSSYEQYF. Full variable domain (remainder filled in from reference TRBV30 and TRBJ2-7): SQTIHQWPATLVQPVGSPLSLECTVEGTSNPNLYWYRQAAGRGLQLLFYSVGIGQISSEVPQNLSASRPQDRQFILSSKKLLLSDSGFYLCAWSQTLGSSYEQYFGPGTRLTVT.

Judged by abundance, this clone is large (0.1 to 1%). The rearrangement joins TRBV20-1 to TRBJ1-1; 8 positions agree with TRBD1. Germline values: CDR1 DFQATT, CDR2 SNEGSKA (reference sequence). CDR3 length: 13 residues. The ends lost 3 bases at V and 4 bases at J; junction bases unmatched: 4. The DNA of the CDR3 is TGCAGTGCTAGTTGGGACAGGTCCACTGAAGCTTTCTTT. Residues: CSASWDRSTEAFF.

There are a few counts of this clone. CDR3 nucleotides: TGTGCCAGCAGCTCCCCGGGACTAGCCTTCAATGAGCAGTTCTTC. Protein sequence: CASSSPGLAFNEQFF. The chain uses TRBV7-9 and TRBJ2-1, with 9 positions matching TRBD2. The CDR3 runs to 15 residues. Germline loops: CDR1 SEHNR, CDR2 FQNEAQ (reference sequence). V gave up 4 bases and J gave up 6 bases; unmatched junction bases: 7.

This chain uses TRBV28 with TRBJ1-4; 7 bases line up with TRBD1. The V and J ends lost 5 bases and 8 bases, in that order; junction bases with no gene match: 11. This CDR3 is built from 15 residues. In germline, CDR1 is MDHEN, CDR2 SYDVKM. CDR3 sequence: CASSEPTGSGEKLFF. The CDR3 DNA reads TGTGCCAGCAGTGAGCCGACAGGGTCCGGCGAAAAACTGTTTTTT.